Below are 6 T cell receptor beta chains sequenced from a single sample in a study of cytomegalovirus exposure and HLA in healthy donors. 60 Vbeta and 13 Jbeta primers were used in PCR. TCRdb's copy holds only in-frame clones and misses some; the assay was immunoSEQ multiplex PCR. The table lists 130,000 or so clones, around 84% of them singletons. Sequenced material: PBMCs. The source of these receptors is a woman aged 40 to 50 in good health and CMV-seronegative.

This clone was detected only once. CDR3 DNA: TGTGCCAGCAGCTTTCCTAGCAGAGGACCTAGCACAGATACGCAGTATTTT. This sequence encodes CASSFPSRGPSTDTQYF. The rearrangement joins TRBV7-2 to TRBJ2-3; possible D gene TRBD2, 5 bases. Germline lookup yields CDR1 SGHTA and CDR2 FQGNSA. V dropped 3 bases and J dropped 0 bases, with 16 bases sitting between them. This CDR3 contains 17 residues.

The V call is TRBV27, the J call TRBJ1-5, with D unclear. V was shortened by 4 bases and J by 3 bases, with 4 bases between the two germline ends. CDR1 is MNHEY and CDR2 is SMNVEV in the germline V gene (reference sequence). CDR3 length: 12 residues. CDR3 nucleotides: TGTGCCAGCAGTTCCCTCAATCAGCCCCAGCATTTT. Translation gives CASSSLNQPQHF.

J is TRBJ1-2 and V is TRBV5-6; TRBD1 matches at 10 bases. V was pared by 0 bases and J by 8 bases, with 4 bases of the junction left unmatched. The CDR3 is 14 amino acids. The germline V gene has CDR1 SGHDT and CDR2 YYEEEE. The CDR3 region has the DNA TGTGCCAGCAGCTTGGGGTCGACAGGGGGCGGCTACACCTTC. As protein: CASSLGSTGGGYTF.

J is TRBJ1-4 and V is TRBV28, with D possibly being TRBD1 (6 bases). The CDR3 length is 14 residues. Germline V gene data show CDR1 as MDHEN and CDR2 as SYDVKM. The germline V and J ends were trimmed by 5 bases and 5 bases, with 12 bases remaining between them. CDR3: CASSGRTENEKLFF. CDR3 nucleotide sequence: TGTGCCAGCAGTGGTCGGACAGAAAATGAAAAACTGTTTTTT.

This CDR3 is CASSPPGETQYF. In DNA, the CDR3 is TGTGCCAGCAGTCCACCCGGAGAGACCCAGTACTTC. The V gene is TRBV28, the J gene TRBJ2-5; D gene ambiguous. Germline V CDR1 and CDR2: MDHEN, SYDVKM. The V end lost 5 bases, the J end lost 4 bases, and 8 bases lay between the germline ends. The length of the CDR3 is 12 residues.

This clone was recorded only once. The DNA for the CDR3 is TGCGCCAGCAGCTTGGGAGGGAGTTCCCAAGCTTTCTTT. Its translation is CASSLGGSSQAFF. The rearrangement joins TRBV5-1 to TRBJ1-1, with D hard to call. Germline V gives CDR1 SGHRS, CDR2 YFSETQ. Trimming stripped 0 bases from V and 9 bases from J, with 12 bases between. The CDR3 is 13 amino acids.